This TCR beta chain was identified during a study of blood T cell repertoires in COVID-19. Per the original data handling: By means of reference gene primer amplification, nucleated cell counts were estimated. Here immunoSEQ multiplex PCR was the method, and the copy in TCRdb shows in-frame clones only, minus some. The D gene and trimming were derived from the DNA, and the V and J assignments and clone size from that table. Found here are about 170,000 clones, 80% to 85% of them singletons; the top ten hold roughly 11%. The CDR3 is made up of 17 amino acids. Looked up from germline, CDR1 is MNHEY and CDR2 is SMNVEV (reference sequence). Trimming took 5 bases from V and 5 from J; bases not matched to a gene: 13. This clone was counted only a few times.

The sample consisted of peripheral blood. The sequence derives from a man in his 70s with active or convalescent COVID-19. The chain is built from TRBV27 and TRBJ2-7; 12 bases match TRBD1. The CDR3 DNA reads TGTGCCAGCAGTCCTTTCCCCCGGGACAGGGGGCGGAACGAGCAGTACTTC. This sequence encodes CASSPFPRDRGRNEQYF.